The entry that follows covers one TCR beta chain sequence. This receptor's antigen is unknown. Per-base quality was not reported, and no clone a single base away is much larger than it. There are 15 amino acids in the CDR3, from cysteine to phenylalanine inclusive. The retained sequence is limited to the CDR3, 45 bases, with the frame set at the first base. Relative to germline, V is 6 bases shorter and J is 0 bases shorter, with 12 bases between their ends. As encoded in the germline V gene, CDR1 is MNHEY while CDR2 is SVGAGI. The record originates from a study of a mutant IDH1 vaccine in newly diagnosed glioma (dated by TCRdb to 2020 to 2022). For the wider study: The roughly 32 treated patients were approximately 60% male and around 40% female, with a mean age of around 40 years. Prior to enrollment, standard therapy consisting of radiotherapy alone, temozolomide alone, or radiochemotherapy with temozolomide had been administered to patients, with the combination being received by most patients. For exploratory analyses, about two dozen treated patients had longitudinal TCRB deep sequencing done wherever samples were available. Peripheral blood samples were drawn at six visits, namely V03 (baseline), V05, V07, V10, V12 and V13.

The sample's time point label, in plain terms: baseline, week 1 (first vaccination visit). The sample's treatment or condition, from its label and the paper: pre-vaccination baseline after standard-of-care therapy. All donors had newly diagnosed IDH1-mutant astrocytomas of WHO grade 3 or 4 that showed loss of nuclear ATRX. The samples were drawn from NOA16, a multicentre, single-arm, open-label phase I trial in Germany that tested a mutant IDH1 peptide vaccine in humans for the first time. For immunogenicity testing, the blood drawn at visit V03 was used as the baseline sample. Genomic DNA for TCRB sequencing was isolated from EDTA blood with the DNeasy Blood and Tissue Kit. Study-wide findings and limitations: It was noted by the authors that analyses of patient blood samples could not be reproduced owing to sample limitations. Immune responses induced by the vaccine were seen in around 94% of patients across multiple MHC alleles. Pseudoprogression seemed to be unrelated to changes in the top peripheral T cell clonotypes found by TCRB sequencing. Selection of PBMC samples for TCRB deep sequencing was based on availability.

The library was produced with the immunoSEQ multiplex PCR assay. Following the manufacturer's protocol, the hsTCRB Kit was used to amplify rearranged TCR beta chain sequences. Sequencing of TCRB libraries was carried out on an Illumina MiSeq. Concerning the study's data processing: The proprietary platform of the kit vendor was used for demultiplexing, trimming and gene mapping. The table comes from immuneACCESS by way of TCRdb, which keeps in-frame sequences with V and J called. Part of the clones is missing from these tables; in studies checked, under half for an unresolved V gene and the rest for unknown reasons. The V and J calls and clone size were taken over from that table, and D and trimming were inferred from the DNA. The sample data list about 98,000 clones, and 80% to 90% of these were observed just once. 0.5% to 0.6% of the sample goes to the ten largest clones.

This clonotype was sampled from a woman between 45 and 60 years old with glioma. Sample: PBMCs, taken from a glioma patient treated with radiotherapy, temozolomide or both. The chain is assembled from TRBV6-5 and TRBJ1-3, with the D segment identity uncertain. The encoded CDR3 is CASSQSAVSGNTIYF. The nucleotide sequence reads TGTGCCAGCAGCCAGAGTGCGGTCTCTGGAAACACCATATATTTT.